The entry below gives a single TCR beta chain sequence along with its context. The antigen is unknown. Generated by immunoSEQ multiplex PCR, the TCRdb table keeps only in-frame clones and is missing some. The sample contains 200,000 or so clones, 85% to 95% of which appear only once. The sample comes from a study of cytomegalovirus exposure and HLA in healthy donors. Separation from the roughly 670-subject first cohort characterized the roughly 120-subject validation cohort, to which the donors belonged. This CDR3 has 11 amino acids. The germline V gene encodes CDR1 GTSNPN and CDR2 SVGIG (reference sequence). V was trimmed by 4 bases and J by 7 bases, leaving 10 bases between them. Study results and caveats: As was reported, the classifier diagnosed cytomegalovirus status with high specificity and sensitivity. One later analysis, an examination of the 100 to 150 validation repertoires, found that first-cohort TCR clusters tended to co-occur in them.

The sequence came from a woman aged 18-29 years in good health and CMV-seronegative. Sequenced input: PBMCs. This chain uses TRBV30 with TRBJ1-1; tentative D call: TRBD1 (5 bases). This CDR3 reads CAWTGGVEAFF. CDR3 bases: TGTGCCTGGACCGGGGGGGTTGAAGCTTTCTTT.